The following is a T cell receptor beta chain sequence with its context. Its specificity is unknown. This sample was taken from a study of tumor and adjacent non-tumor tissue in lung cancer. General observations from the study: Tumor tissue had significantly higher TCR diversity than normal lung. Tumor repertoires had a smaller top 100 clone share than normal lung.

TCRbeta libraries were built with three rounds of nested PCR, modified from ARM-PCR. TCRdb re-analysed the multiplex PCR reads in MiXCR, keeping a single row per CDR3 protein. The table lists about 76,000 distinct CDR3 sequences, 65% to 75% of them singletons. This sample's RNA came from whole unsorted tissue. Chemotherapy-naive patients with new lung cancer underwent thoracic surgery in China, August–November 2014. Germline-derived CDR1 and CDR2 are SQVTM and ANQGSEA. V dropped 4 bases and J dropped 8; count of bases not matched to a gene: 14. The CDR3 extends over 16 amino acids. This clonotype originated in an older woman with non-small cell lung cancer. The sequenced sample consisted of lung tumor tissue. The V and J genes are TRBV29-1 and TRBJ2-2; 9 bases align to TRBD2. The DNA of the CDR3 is TGCAGCGTTGGACTAGCGGTAGGCGCGAGCACTGGGGAGCTGTTTTTT. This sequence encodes CSVGLAVGASTGELFF.